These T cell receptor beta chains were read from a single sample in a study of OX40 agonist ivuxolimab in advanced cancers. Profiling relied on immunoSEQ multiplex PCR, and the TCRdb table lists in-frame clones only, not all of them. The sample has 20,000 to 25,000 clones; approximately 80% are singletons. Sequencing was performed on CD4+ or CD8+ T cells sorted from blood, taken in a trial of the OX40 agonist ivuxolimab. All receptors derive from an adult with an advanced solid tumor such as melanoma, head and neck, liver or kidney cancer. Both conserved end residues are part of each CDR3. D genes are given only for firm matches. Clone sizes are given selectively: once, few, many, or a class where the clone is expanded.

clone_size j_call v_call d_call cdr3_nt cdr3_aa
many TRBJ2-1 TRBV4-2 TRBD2 TGTGCCAGCAGCCAACTAGCGGGGGGGTTGAGCTCCTACAATGAGCAGTTCTTC CASSQLAGGLSSYNEQFF
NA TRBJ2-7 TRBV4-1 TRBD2 TGCGCCAGCAGCCAAGATTCGCCTAGCGGGGCTCAGTACTTC CASSQDSPSGAQYF
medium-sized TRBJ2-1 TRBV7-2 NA TGTGCCAGCAGCTATAACATGGGCAGCACCTACAATGAGCAGTTCTTC CASSYNMGSTYNEQFF
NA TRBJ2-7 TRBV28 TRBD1 TGTGCCAGCAGTCCATTGCAGGGGGTATACGAGCAGTACTTC CASSPLQGVYEQYF
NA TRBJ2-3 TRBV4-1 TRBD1 TGCGCCAGCAGCCAGCGACAGGGCCCAGATACGCAGTATTTT CASSQRQGPDTQYF
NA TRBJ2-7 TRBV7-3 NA TGTGCCAGCAGCTTAAACCCGTCTAGCTCCTACGAGCAGTACTTC CASSLNPSSSYEQYF
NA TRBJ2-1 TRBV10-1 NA TGCGCCAGCAGTCGGGACCTAAGCTCCTACAATGAGCAGTTCTTC CASSRDLSSYNEQFF
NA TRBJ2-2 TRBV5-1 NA TGCGCCAGCAGCTGGACAGCGAACACCGGGGAGCTGTTTTTT CASSWTANTGELFF
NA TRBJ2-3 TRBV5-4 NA TGTGCCAGCAGCTTGGCCGTAGGTTGGGGCACAGATACGCAGTATTTT CASSLAVGWGTDTQYF
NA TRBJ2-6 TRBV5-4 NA TGTGCCAGCAGCTTATCAGCCCTAAAGAGCTCTGGGGCCAACGTCCTGACTTTC CASSLSALKSSGANVLTF
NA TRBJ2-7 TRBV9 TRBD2 TGTGCCAGCAGCGTAGATCGGGGGGGCCTGGACGAGCAGTACTTC CASSVDRGGLDEQYF
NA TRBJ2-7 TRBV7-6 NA TGTGCCAGCAGCTTAGCGATGGCCGAATTGGGCGAGCAGTACTTC CASSLAMAELGEQYF
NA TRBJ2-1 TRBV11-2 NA TGTGCCAGCAGCCCCAGTCGCAATGAGCAGTTCTTC CASSPSRNEQFF
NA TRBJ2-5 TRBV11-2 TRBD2 TGTGCCAGCAGCTTACGGGTAGCGGGGGGCCAAGAGACCCAGTACTTC CASSLRVAGGQETQYF
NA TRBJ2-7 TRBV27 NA TGTGCCAGCAGCCCTCAGGGTCCCTACGAGCAGTACTTC CASSPQGPYEQYF
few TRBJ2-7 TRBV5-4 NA TGTGCCAGCAGCTCCTTCTACGAGCAGTACTTC CASSSFYEQYF
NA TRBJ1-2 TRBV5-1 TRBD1 TGCGCCAGCAGCTTGGGCCGGGACAGTACCTATGGCTACACCTTC CASSLGRDSTYGYTF
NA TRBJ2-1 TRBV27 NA TGTGCCAGCAGTCCACTACGTAGTTGGGGAAATGAGCAGTTCTTC CASSPLRSWGNEQFF
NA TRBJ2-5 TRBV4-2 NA TGTGCCAGCAGCCAAGAGGACAGCTGGGAGACCCAGTACTTC CASSQEDSWETQYF
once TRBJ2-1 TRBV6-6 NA TGTGCCAGCAGCCCTGTGGCCGAAAGGAATGAGCAGTTCTTC CASSPVAERNEQFF
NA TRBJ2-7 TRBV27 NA TGTGCCAGCAGTGTCGCAGGGGGGAGTACCTACGAGCAGTACTTC CASSVAGGSTYEQYF
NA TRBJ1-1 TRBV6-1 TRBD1 TGTGCCAGCAGTGGGGGACAGGGGAACACTGAAGCTTTCTTT CASSGGQGNTEAFF
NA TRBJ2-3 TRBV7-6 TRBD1 TGTGCCAGCAGTCACCCCCGGGACAGGGTGATATCCCGATTCACAGATACGCAGTATTTT CASSHPRDRVISRFTDTQYF
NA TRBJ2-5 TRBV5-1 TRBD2 TGCGCCAGCAGCTTAGCGGGGGGGCCGGAGACCCAGTACTTC CASSLAGGPETQYF
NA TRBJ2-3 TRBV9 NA TGTGCCAGCAGTTTCGAGGGTCGAGGCACAGATACGCAGTATTTT CASSFEGRGTDTQYF
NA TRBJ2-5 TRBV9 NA TGTGCCAGCCGCAGGGGAGACCAAGAGACCCAGTACTTC CASRRGDQETQYF
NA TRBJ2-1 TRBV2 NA TGTGCCAGCAGTGAAAAGGGTCTAGCGCCTTACAATGAGCAGTTCTTC CASSEKGLAPYNEQFF
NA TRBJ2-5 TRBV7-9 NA TGTGCCAGCAGCCGGGATACGGGAGAGACCCAGTACTTC CASSRDTGETQYF
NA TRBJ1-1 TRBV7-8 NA TGTGCCAGCAGCTTACTACGAGGGACTGAAGCTTTCTTT CASSLLRGTEAFF
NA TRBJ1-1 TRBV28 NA TGTGCCAGCAGTTCCGCAGGGGATCTCACTGAAGCTTTCTTT CASSSAGDLTEAFF
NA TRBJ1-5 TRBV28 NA TGTGCCAGCAGGGGGTTGGGAGTTTATAGCAATCAGCCCCAGCATTTT CASRGLGVYSNQPQHF
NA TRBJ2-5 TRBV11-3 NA TGTGCCAGCAGCGACCACCGGGACACCCAAGAGACCCAGTACTTC CASSDHRDTQETQYF
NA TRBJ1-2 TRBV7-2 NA TGTGCCAGCAGCTTAAGCACGGTCTATGGCTACACCTTC CASSLSTVYGYTF
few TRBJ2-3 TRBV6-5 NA TGTGCCAGCAGTTACACAAACGGAAGAGATACGCAGTATTTT CASSYTNGRDTQYF
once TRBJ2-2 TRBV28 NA TGTGCCAGCAGTTTTATAGGAGACTCGAACACCGGGGAGCTGTTTTTT CASSFIGDSNTGELFF
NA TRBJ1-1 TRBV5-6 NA TGTGCCAGCAGCCCCGACAGTCGCGAAGCTTTCTTT CASSPDSREAFF
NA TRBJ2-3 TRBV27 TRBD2 TGTGCCAGCAGTTTGGGGCGGGGGGACACAGATACGCAGTATTTT CASSLGRGDTDTQYF
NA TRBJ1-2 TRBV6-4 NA TGTGCCAGCAGTGAGTCGGCTGGCTATGGCTACACCTTC CASSESAGYGYTF
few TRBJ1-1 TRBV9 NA TGTGCCAGCAGCGGAGATGACGCTGAAGCTTTCTTT CASSGDDAEAFF
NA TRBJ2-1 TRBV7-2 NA TGTGCCAGCAGCTTAGTATTTGGGCGGGACAATGAGCAGTTCTTC CASSLVFGRDNEQFF
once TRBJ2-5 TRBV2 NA TGTGCCAGCGGGGGGACCCAGTACTTC CASGGTQYF
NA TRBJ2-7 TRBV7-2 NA TGTGCCAGCAGCTTTTCCAGAAAGTACGAGCAGTACTTC CASSFSRKYEQYF
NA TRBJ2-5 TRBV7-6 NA TGTGCCAGCAGCTTGCCGGAACAGGGTTCGGGTCAAGAGACCCAGTACTTC CASSLPEQGSGQETQYF
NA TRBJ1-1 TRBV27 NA TGTGCCAGCGGACAGTGGGGGACTGAAGCTTTCTTT CASGQWGTEAFF
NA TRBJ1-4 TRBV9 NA TGTGCCAGCAGCGTAGGTGGGGGGCCTAATGAAAAACTGTTTTTT CASSVGGGPNEKLFF
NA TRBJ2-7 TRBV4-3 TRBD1 TGCGCCAGCAGCCAAGGCGGGACAGGGGTTGACGAGCAGTACTTC CASSQGGTGVDEQYF
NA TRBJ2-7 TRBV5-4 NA TGTGCCAGCAGCTTGGCAGCTACTAGCTCCTACGAGCAGTACTTC CASSLAATSSYEQYF
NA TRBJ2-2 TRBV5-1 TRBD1 TGCGCCAGCCGGGACAGTCTCTCCGGGGAGCTGTTTTTT CASRDSLSGELFF
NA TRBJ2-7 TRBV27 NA TGTGCCAGCAGTTTATCTCCGGGCCCCTACGAGCAGTACTTC CASSLSPGPYEQYF
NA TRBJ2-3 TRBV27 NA TGTGCCAGCAGTCTCGGGACCCGAGATACGCAGTATTTT CASSLGTRDTQYF
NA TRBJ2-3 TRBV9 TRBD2 TGTGCCAGCAGCGTACCCCGAGCGGGGGGGGCCCCAGATACGCAGTATTTT CASSVPRAGGAPDTQYF
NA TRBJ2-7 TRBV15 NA TGTGCCACCAGCAGAGAGGTAACAGGGCCGCTCTACGAGCAGTACTTC CATSREVTGPLYEQYF
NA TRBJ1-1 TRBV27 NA TGTGCCAGCAGTACCCTACAGGGATTGAACACTGAAGCTTTCTTT CASSTLQGLNTEAFF
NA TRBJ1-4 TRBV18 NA TGTGCCAGCTCACCAGCGGGGAACGCGGAAAAACTGTTTTTT CASSPAGNAEKLFF
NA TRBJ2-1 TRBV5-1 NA TGCGCCAGCAGCTTACTTCTCTCCTACAATGAGCAGTTCTTC CASSLLLSYNEQFF